Listed below are T cell receptor beta chains from one sample, sequenced in a study of CD8 T cells in Susac syndrome. In TCRdb, the immunoSEQ multiplex PCR reads were re-called with MiXCR into one record per CDR3 protein. Counted here are some 180,000 distinct CDR3 sequences, around 94% occurring once; the ten biggest clones make up 0.095% to 0.1%. Sequenced: CD4+ T cells from PBMCs. Receptors originate from a human donor with Susac syndrome. Both conserved end residues are part of each CDR3. D genes are given only for firm matches. Size is stated for part of the rows, as once, few or many counts, or as a class when the clone is expanded.

v_call	j_call	clone_size	cdr3_length	d_call	cdr3_nt	cdr3_aa
TRBV3-1	TRBJ2-3	NA	13	NA	TGTGCCAGCAGCCAAGCGAATAAAGATACGCAGTATTTT	CASSQANKDTQYF
TRBV9	TRBJ2-5	NA	14	TRBD1	TGTGCCAGCAGCCCAGGGACAGGGCGGGGGACCCAGTACTTC	CASSPGTGRGTQYF
TRBV20-1	TRBJ2-3	NA	15	NA	TGCAGTGTCCCGATCAGGGGGGCCATTACAGATACGCAGTATTTT	CSVPIRGAITDTQYF
TRBV21-1	TRBJ2-1	NA	11	NA	TGTGCCAGCATGCTACATACGTCCCCGGAGTTC	CASMLHTSPEF
TRBV20-1	TRBJ2-3	NA	15	NA	TGCAGTGCTAGAGACGGCAGCGAATTCACAGATACGCAGTATTTT	CSARDGSEFTDTQYF
TRBV30	TRBJ2-7	once	15	TRBD2	TGTGCCTGGAGTGGGGGACTAGCGGACTCCTACGAGCAGTACTTC	CAWSGGLADSYEQYF
TRBV7-9	TRBJ1-1	NA	13	NA	TGTGCCAGCAGCGCTGGAAGAGACACTGAAGCTTTCTTT	CASSAGRDTEAFF
TRBV19	TRBJ2-7	NA	15	NA	TGTGCCAGTAGAAGGGACGGCATTAACTCCTACGAGCAGTACTTC	CASRRDGINSYEQYF
TRBV2	TRBJ2-4	NA	14	TRBD1	TGTGCCAGCACCCCCCGGGACAGGGTTGACATTCAGTACTTC	CASTPRDRVDIQYF
TRBV5-5	TRBJ1-5	NA	16	TRBD1	TGTGCCAGCAGCTCGGACAGGGACTATAGCAATCAGCCCCAGCATTTT	CASSSDRDYSNQPQHF
TRBV6-2/TRBV6-3	TRBJ2-5	NA	15	TRBD2	TGTGCCAGCAGTTACTTTGGACTAGCGGGAGAGACCCAGTACTTC	CASSYFGLAGETQYF
TRBV9	TRBJ1-1	NA	13	NA	TGTGCCAGCAGCGCCCTCCAGCACACTGAAGCTTTCTTT	CASSALQHTEAFF
TRBV30	TRBJ2-7	NA	12	NA	TGTGCCTGGAGTCGCCAGGGCTACGAGCAGTACTTC	CAWSRQGYEQYF
TRBV7-3	TRBJ1-6	NA	16	NA	TGTGCCAGCAGCTTAGTCCCCAGCCATTATAATTCACCCCTCCACTTT	CASSLVPSHYNSPLHF
TRBV20-1	TRBJ2-7	once	13	TRBD2	TGCAGTGCTTTCAGCGGGAGTGATGAAGAGCAGTACTTC	CSAFSGSDEEQYF
TRBV30	TRBJ2-7	once	21	NA	TGTGCCTGGACGCGAAACGGGCCCCCGACCCACGGAGGCGATAGCTCCTACGAGCAGTACTTC	CAWTRNGPPTHGGDSSYEQYF
TRBV28	TRBJ1-2	NA	14	TRBD1	TGTGCCAGCAGTCGGGCAACAGGGGGCTCTGGCTACACCTTC	CASSRATGGSGYTF
TRBV7-2	TRBJ1-5	NA	15	NA	TGTGCCAGCAGCTTAGTAGGGGATAGCAATCAGCCCCAGCATTTT	CASSLVGDSNQPQHF
TRBV7-9	TRBJ1-6	NA	16	NA	TGTGCCAGCAGCGCTACGTCAGCTCACAGGAATTCACCCCTCCACTTT	CASSATSAHRNSPLHF
TRBV20-1	TRBJ1-1	NA	12	NA	TGCAGTGCTAGACCCCCCGGGGGCGAAGCTTTCTTT	CSARPPGGEAFF
TRBV2	TRBJ2-1	once	15	NA	TGTGCCAGCCTACTCAACGGGGGTGGACGCAATGAGCAGTTCTTC	CASLLNGGGRNEQFF
TRBV25-1	TRBJ2-1	NA	14	TRBD2	TGTGCCAGCCTCGGGACTAGTAGAAACAATGAGCAGTTCTTC	CASLGTSRNNEQFF
TRBV7-8	TRBJ2-7	NA	16	TRBD2	TGTGCCAGCAGCTTAAGGTGGGGAGGGAGACCCTACGAGCAGTACTTC	CASSLRWGGRPYEQYF
TRBV30	TRBJ1-1	NA	13	NA	TGTGCCTGGAGTGTCGGCTGGGACACTGAAGCTTTCTTT	CAWSVGWDTEAFF
TRBV4-1	TRBJ2-1	NA	12	TRBD1	TGCGCCAGCCGGGACAGCAACAATGAGCAGTTCTTC	CASRDSNNEQFF